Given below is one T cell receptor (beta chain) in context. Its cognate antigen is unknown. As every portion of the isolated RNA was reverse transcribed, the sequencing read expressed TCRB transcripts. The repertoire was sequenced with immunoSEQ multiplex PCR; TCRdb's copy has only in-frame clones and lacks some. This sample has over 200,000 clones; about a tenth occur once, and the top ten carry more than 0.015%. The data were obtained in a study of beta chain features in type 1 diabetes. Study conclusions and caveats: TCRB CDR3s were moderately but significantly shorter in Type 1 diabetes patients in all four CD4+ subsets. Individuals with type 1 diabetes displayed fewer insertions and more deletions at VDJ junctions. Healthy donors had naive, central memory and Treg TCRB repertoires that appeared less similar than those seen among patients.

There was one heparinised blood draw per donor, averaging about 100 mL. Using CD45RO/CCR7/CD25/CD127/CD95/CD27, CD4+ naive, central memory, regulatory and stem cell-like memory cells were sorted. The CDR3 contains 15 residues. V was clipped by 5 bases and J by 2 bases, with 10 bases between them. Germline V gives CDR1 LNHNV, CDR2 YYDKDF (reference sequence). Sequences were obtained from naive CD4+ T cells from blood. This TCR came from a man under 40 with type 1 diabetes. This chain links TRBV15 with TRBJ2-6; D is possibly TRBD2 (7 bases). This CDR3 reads CATSGGAAGANVLTF. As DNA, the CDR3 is TGTGCCACCAGCGGGGGGGCAGCTGGGGCCAACGTCCTGACTTTC.